This T cell receptor beta chain was identified during a study of T cells in Graves' hyperthyroidism and ophthalmopathy. Broader study findings: Ophthalmopathy, which appeared later, was predicted by the model a median around 6 months before onset.

What was amplified from RNA transcripts were TCR beta CDR3 regions. A first-round RT-PCR of the TCR CDR3 used the HTBI primer set. Each CDR3 protein is one row after TCRdb ran MiXCR on the multiplex PCR reads. The sample has about 660,000 distinct CDR3 sequences, 40% to 55% seen once. Uncontrolled infections, other autoimmune diseases, pregnancy or lactation led to exclusion of patients. Diagnoses used clinical symptoms, serum thyroxine and TRAb, thyroid ultrasound and orbital computed tomography. There are many counts of this clonotype. Its antigen is still unknown. The CDR3 runs 14 residues. Looked up from germline, CDR1 is KGHDR and CDR2 is SFDVKD. Trimming took 3 bases from V and 7 from J, leaving 11 bases between them.

The sequenced sample consisted of peripheral blood or thyroid tissue (not recorded which). The genes are TRBV24-1 and TRBJ2-2; no clear D. This TCR was sampled from an adult man with Graves' disease, either hyperthyroidism or ophthalmopathy (not recorded which). CDR3 coding DNA: TGTGCCACCAGTGATCCCCCTCCTGGCGGGGAGCTGTTTTTT. It codes for CATSDPPPGGELFF.